The 15 T cell receptor beta chains listed next were all sequenced from one sample in a study of STAT5B mutations in CD4+ large granular lymphocyte leukemia. TCRdb's copy holds only in-frame clones and misses some; the assay was immunoSEQ multiplex PCR. The sample includes about 35,000 clones, around three quarters seen only once; the top ten take roughly 2.3%. Sequencing was done on a sample of CD4+ T cells from blood buffy coats. Receptors originate from a human donor in good health.

The genes are TRBV5-1 and TRBJ2-7, with 10 bases matching TRBD1. Per the germline V gene, CDR1 is SGHRS and CDR2 is YFSETQ. After removal of 3 bases from V and 3 bases from J, the junction contained 6 bases not matched to a gene. The CDR3 has 15 residues. Written as DNA, the CDR3 is TGCGCCAGCAGCTCCGCCGGGACAGGGGACTACGAGCAGTACTTC. This gives the protein CASSSAGTGDYEQYF.

The V call is TRBV20-1, the J call TRBJ1-1; tentative D call: TRBD1 (5 bases). The CDR3 extends over 11 amino acids. Trimming removed 3 bases from V and 7 bases from J, with 9 bases in between. Germline V gene lookup returns CDR1 DFQATT and CDR2 SNEGSKA (reference sequence). The CDR3 nucleotides are TGCAGTGCTAGGCCTAGGGGTGAAGCTTTCTTT. Encoded protein: CSARPRGEAFF.

V is TRBV18 and J is TRBJ2-7; D unresolved. The CDR3 is made up of 15 amino acids. Germline CDR1 KGHSH, CDR2 LQKENI. V was shortened by 2 bases and J by 0 bases, with 11 bases between the two germline ends. Here the CDR3 reads CASSPNPQSSYEQYF. CDR3 DNA: TGTGCCAGCTCACCAAATCCCCAAAGCTCCTACGAGCAGTACTTC.

The chain combines TRBV5-5 with TRBJ1-2, with D hard to call. Germline V gene data show CDR1 as SGHKS and CDR2 as YYEKEE (reference sequence). With 1 base removed from V and 4 bases from J, the gap between germline ends came to 11 bases. This CDR3 is built from 14 residues. The CDR3 loop is CASSLSPALYGYTF. CDR3 in DNA: TGTGCCAGCAGCTTGTCTCCAGCTCTCTATGGCTACACCTTC. Filled out from reference TRBV5-5 and TRBJ1-2, the complete variable domain reads DAGVTQSPTHLIKTRGQQVTLRCSPISGHKSVSWYQQVLGQGPQFIFQYYEKEERGRGNFPDRFSARQFPNYSSELNVNALLLGDSALYLCASSLSPALYGYTFGSGTRLTVV.

The chain couples TRBV7-9 to TRBJ1-2; 9 bases map to TRBD1. With 2 bases clipped from V and 2 bases from J, the junction kept 15 bases outside the gene matches. In germline, CDR1 is SEHNR, CDR2 FQNEAQ (reference sequence). The CDR3 sequence is 19 residues long. This CDR3 reads CASSLINTALQGANYGYTF. In DNA, the CDR3 is TGTGCCAGCAGCTTAATTAATACGGCTCTACAGGGGGCGAACTATGGCTACACCTTC.

V is TRBV6-5 and J is TRBJ2-1; 10 bases fit TRBD2. Losses at the gene ends were 8 bases for V and 9 bases for J; bases not matched to a gene: 10. The CDR3 has 14 amino acids. Germline V gene lookup returns CDR1 MNHEY and CDR2 SVGAGI. In DNA, the CDR3 is TGTGCCAGCCAGATCGGGACTAGCGCCTCTGAGCAGTTCTTC. This sequence encodes CASQIGTSASEQFF.

The genes are TRBV7-9 and TRBJ1-2; D is ambiguous. This CDR3 is built from 12 residues. Germline V CDR1 and CDR2: SEHNR, FQNEAQ (reference sequence). The V end was cut by 5 bases, the J end by 4 bases, with 8 bases between. The CDR3 reads CASSADFYGYTF. Written as DNA, the CDR3 is TGTGCCAGCAGCGCTGACTTCTATGGCTACACCTTC.

Remarks on this clone: One end of the junction does not line up with germline, which may come from a read error. This same CDR3 is encoded by further DNA sequences in the sample. This chain uses TRBV6-1 with TRBJ1-2; 9 bases agree with TRBD1. Germline V CDR1 and CDR2: MNHNS, SASEGT. The CDR3 has 15 residues. The CDR3 region is CASSAAGTGYYGYTF. CDR3 sequence (DNA): TGTGCCAGCAGTGCCGCCGGGACAGGGTACTATGGATACACCTTC.

This CDR3 is CASADPRDRGYNEQFF. The CDR3 coding sequence is TGTGCCAGCGCAGACCCCCGGGACAGGGGCTACAATGAGCAGTTCTTC. V gene TRBV11-2 combines with J gene TRBJ2-1, with TRBD1 matching 10 bases. Germline V CDR1 and CDR2: SGHAT, FQNNGV. Unmatched junction bases numbered 10, after V lost 8 bases and J lost 3 bases. This CDR3 region has 16 residues.

This clone was counted between two and nine times. This chain connects TRBV19 to TRBJ1-4, with unresolved D. V was trimmed by 4 bases and J by 7 bases, leaving 13 bases between them. Germline CDR1 LNHDA, CDR2 SQIVND (reference sequence). The CDR3 runs to 14 residues. The CDR3 loop is CASSTSGPLEKLFF. The DNA of the CDR3 is TGTGCCAGTAGTACCTCAGGACCGCTTGAAAAACTGTTTTTT.

The gene calls are TRBV5-1 and TRBJ2-1; D is uncertain. Deletions cut 4 bases from V and 6 bases from J, with 8 bases between. There are 12 residues in the CDR3. Germline lookup yields CDR1 SGHRS and CDR2 YFSETQ. CDR3: CASSPVRNEQFF. CDR3 sequence (DNA): TGCGCCAGCAGCCCCGTCCGCAATGAGCAGTTCTTC.

The gene calls are TRBV19 and TRBJ1-4, with a weak D call TRBD1 (5 bases). CDR3 length: 15 amino acids. The ends were cut back, 9 bases at V and 3 bases at J, with 17 bases in the middle. Per germline, CDR1 LNHDA and CDR2 SQIVND (reference sequence). The CDR3 nucleotides are TGTGCCAGCCGCTTGGGGGGGGGAGCTAATGAAAAACTGTTTTTT. Protein sequence: CASRLGGGANEKLFF.

The V call is TRBV30, the J call TRBJ1-2; 7 bases are shared with TRBD1. With 4 bases clipped from V and 4 bases from J, the junction kept 9 bases outside the gene matches. The CDR3 spans 14 residues. The germline V gene has CDR1 GTSNPN and CDR2 SVGIG (reference sequence). The DNA for the CDR3 is TGTGCCTGGATCCCTCGGTGGGACAGCTATGGCTACACCTTC. The encoded protein is CAWIPRWDSYGYTF. The complete variable domain, with remaining parts taken from reference TRBV30 and TRBJ1-2, reads SQTIHQWPATLVQPVGSPLSLECTVEGTSNPNLYWYRQAAGRGLQLLFYSVGIGQISSEVPQNLSASRPQDRQFILSSKKLLLSDSGFYLCAWIPRWDSYGYTFGSGTRLTVV.

The chain recombines TRBV6-1 with TRBJ2-1; 12 bases align to TRBD2. The V and J ends lost 3 bases and 6 bases, in that order; junction bases with no gene match: 6. The CDR3 is 16 amino acids. The V gene's germline CDR1 is MNHNS and CDR2 SASEGT. The CDR3 sequence is CASSEPSGGAINEQFF. As DNA, the CDR3 is TGTGCCAGCAGTGAGCCTAGCGGGGGGGCGATCAATGAGCAGTTCTTC.

The V and J genes are TRBV18 and TRBJ1-4; D is ambiguous. The length of the CDR3 is 14 residues. The germline V gene has CDR1 KGHSH and CDR2 LQKENI. V lost 2 bases, J lost 2 bases, and 6 bases lay in between. CDR3 sequence reads: CASSPMGTNEKLFF. CDR3 nucleotide sequence: TGTGCCAGCTCACCAATGGGGACTAATGAAAAACTGTTTTTT.